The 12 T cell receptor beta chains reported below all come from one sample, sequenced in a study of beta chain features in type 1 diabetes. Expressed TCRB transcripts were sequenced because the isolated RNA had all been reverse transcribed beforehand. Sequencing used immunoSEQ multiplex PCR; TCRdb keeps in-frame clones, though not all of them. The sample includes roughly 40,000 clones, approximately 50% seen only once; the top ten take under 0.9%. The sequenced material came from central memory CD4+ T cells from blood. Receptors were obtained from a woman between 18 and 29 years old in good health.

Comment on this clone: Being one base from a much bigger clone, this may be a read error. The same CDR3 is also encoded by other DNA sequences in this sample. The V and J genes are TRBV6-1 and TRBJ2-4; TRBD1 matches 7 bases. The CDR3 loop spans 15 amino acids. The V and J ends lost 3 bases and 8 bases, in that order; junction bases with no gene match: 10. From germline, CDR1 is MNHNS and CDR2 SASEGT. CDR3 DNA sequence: TGTGCCAGCAGTGAGGCGGGCGCAGGGGGAGACATTCAGTACTTC. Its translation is CASSEAGAGGDIQYF.

CDR3 DNA: TGTGCCAGCAGTGAACTGGGGACAGGGGCGCGAGAAGCTTTCTTT. Translation gives CASSELGTGAREAFF. The rearrangement uses TRBV6-1 and TRBJ1-1; 10 positions match TRBD1. CDR1 and CDR2 from the germline V gene are MNHNS and SASEGT. The CDR3 loop spans 15 amino acids. Trimming removed 2 bases from V and 8 bases from J; junction bases left unmatched: 8.

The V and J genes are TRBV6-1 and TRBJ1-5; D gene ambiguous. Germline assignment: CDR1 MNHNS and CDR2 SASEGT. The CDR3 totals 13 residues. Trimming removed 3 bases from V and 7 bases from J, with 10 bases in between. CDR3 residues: CASSDSGRQPQHF. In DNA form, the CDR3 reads TGTGCCAGCAGTGATTCGGGGAGACAGCCCCAGCATTTT.

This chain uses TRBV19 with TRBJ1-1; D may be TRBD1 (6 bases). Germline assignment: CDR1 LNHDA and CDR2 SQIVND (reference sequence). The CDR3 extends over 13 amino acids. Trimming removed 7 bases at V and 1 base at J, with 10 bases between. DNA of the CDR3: TGTGCCAGTATCCGGACAGCGAACACTGAAGCTTTCTTT. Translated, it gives CASIRTANTEAFF.

CDR3 amino acids: CASSLAPGAKNIQYF. As DNA, the CDR3 is TGCGCCAGCAGCTTGGCCCCGGGAGCCAAAAACATTCAGTACTTC. J is TRBJ2-4 and V is TRBV5-1; D is unresolved. The CDR3 totals 15 residues. V was trimmed by 0 bases and J by 0 bases, leaving 7 bases between them. In germline, CDR1 is SGHRS, CDR2 YFSETQ.

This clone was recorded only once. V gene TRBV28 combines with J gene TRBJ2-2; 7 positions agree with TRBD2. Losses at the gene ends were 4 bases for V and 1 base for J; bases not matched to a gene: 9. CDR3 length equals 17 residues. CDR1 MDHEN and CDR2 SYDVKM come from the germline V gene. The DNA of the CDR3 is TGTGCCAGCAGTTCCCCGAGGGGACTACAGAACACCGGGGAGCTGTTTTTT. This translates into CASSSPRGLQNTGELFF.

The CDR3 protein is CASSLGLADPTDTQYF. CDR3 in DNA: TGTGCCAGCAGCTTAGGACTAGCGGACCCCACAGATACGCAGTATTTT. The V call is TRBV7-2, the J call TRBJ2-3; 9 bases line up with TRBD2. J was trimmed by 2 bases and V by 1 base; bases with no gene match: 4. CDR3 length: 16 amino acids. CDR1 is SGHTA and CDR2 is FQGNSA in the germline V gene.

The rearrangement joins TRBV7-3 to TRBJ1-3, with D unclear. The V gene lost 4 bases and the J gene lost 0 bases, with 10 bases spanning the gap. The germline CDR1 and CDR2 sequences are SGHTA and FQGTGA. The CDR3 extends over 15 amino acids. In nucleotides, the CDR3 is TGTGCCAGCAGCTCAGAGGGCGGCTCTGGAAACACCATATATTTT. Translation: CASSSEGGSGNTIYF.

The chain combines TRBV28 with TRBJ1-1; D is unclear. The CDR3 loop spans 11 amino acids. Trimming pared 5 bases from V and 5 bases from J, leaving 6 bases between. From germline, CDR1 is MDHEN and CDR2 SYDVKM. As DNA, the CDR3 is TGTGCCAGCAGTACTAATACTGAAGCTTTCTTT. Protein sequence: CASSTNTEAFF. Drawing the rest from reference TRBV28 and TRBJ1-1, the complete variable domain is DVKVTQSSRYLVKRTGEKVFLECVQDMDHENMFWYRQDPGLGLRLIYFSYDVKMKEKGDIPEGYSVSREKKERFSLILESASTNQTSMYLCASSTNTEAFFGQGTRLTVV.

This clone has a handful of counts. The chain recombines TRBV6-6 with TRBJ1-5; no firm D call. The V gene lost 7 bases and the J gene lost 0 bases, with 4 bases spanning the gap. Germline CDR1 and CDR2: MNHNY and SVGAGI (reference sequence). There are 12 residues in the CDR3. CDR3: CASTHSNQPQHF. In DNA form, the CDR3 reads TGTGCCAGCACACATAGCAATCAGCCCCAGCATTTT.

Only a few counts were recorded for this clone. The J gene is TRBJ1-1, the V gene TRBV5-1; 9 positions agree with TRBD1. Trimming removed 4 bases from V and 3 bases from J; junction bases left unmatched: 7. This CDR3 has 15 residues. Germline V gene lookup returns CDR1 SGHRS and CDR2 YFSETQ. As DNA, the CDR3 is TGCGCCAGCAGCGGGACTCGACAGGGGGACACTGAAGCTTTCTTT. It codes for CASSGTRQGDTEAFF.

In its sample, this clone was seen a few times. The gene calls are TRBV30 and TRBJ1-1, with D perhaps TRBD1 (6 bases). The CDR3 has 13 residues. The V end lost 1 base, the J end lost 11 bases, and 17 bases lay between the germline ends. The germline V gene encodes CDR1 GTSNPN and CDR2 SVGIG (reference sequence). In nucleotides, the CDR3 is TGTGCCTGGAGTGCCCCCCCCGAGAGGGGGGCTTTCTTT. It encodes CAWSAPPERGAFF.